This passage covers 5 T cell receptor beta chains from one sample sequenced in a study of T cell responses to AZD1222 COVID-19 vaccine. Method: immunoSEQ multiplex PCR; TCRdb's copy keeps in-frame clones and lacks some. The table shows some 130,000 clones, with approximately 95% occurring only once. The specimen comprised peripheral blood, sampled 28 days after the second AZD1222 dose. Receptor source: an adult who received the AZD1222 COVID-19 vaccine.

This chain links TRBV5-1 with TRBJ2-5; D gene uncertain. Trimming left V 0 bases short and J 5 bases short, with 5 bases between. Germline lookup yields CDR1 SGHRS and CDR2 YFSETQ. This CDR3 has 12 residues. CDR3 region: CASSLGQETQYF. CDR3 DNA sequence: TGCGCCAGCAGCTTGGGTCAGGAGACCCAGTACTTC.

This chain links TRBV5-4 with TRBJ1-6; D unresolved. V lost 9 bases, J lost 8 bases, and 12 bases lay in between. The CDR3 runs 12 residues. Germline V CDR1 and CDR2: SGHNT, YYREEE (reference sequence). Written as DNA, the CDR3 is TGTGCCACTCGGCGGCAAGATTCACCCCTCCACTTT. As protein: CATRRQDSPLHF.

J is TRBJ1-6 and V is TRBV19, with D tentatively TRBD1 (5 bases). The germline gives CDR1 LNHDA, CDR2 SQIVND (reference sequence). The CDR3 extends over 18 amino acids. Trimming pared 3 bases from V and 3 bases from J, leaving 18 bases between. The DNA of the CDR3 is TGTGCCAGTAGTATTAAGTCGGGAGGGACGGGCTATAATTCACCCCTCCACTTT. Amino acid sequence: CASSIKSGGTGYNSPLHF.

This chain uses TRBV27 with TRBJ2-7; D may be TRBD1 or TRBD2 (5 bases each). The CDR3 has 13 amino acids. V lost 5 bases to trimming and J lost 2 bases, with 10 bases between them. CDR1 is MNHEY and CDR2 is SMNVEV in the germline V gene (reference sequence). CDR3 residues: CASSIRDAYEQYF. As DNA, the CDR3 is TGTGCCAGCAGTATCCGGGACGCCTACGAGCAGTACTTC.

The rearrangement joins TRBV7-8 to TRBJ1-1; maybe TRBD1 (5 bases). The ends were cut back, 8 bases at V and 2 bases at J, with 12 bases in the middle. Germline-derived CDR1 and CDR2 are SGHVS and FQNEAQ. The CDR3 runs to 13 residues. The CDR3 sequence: CASAVQVNTEAFF. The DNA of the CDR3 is TGTGCCAGCGCCGTACAGGTTAACACTGAAGCTTTCTTT.